The clone carrying this T cell receptor beta chain occurred once. Antigen: not known. This entry is derived from a study of cytomegalovirus exposure and HLA in healthy donors. In the study overall: Early release data held tens of millions of unique TCRs from HLA-typed donors.

CDR3 length equals 14 residues. Germline loops: CDR1 MRHNA, CDR2 SNTAGT. After removal of 6 bases from V and 10 bases from J, the junction contained 8 bases not matched to a gene. Study results and caveats: Listed as cytomegalovirus-associated were over 150 TCR beta chains. Reports showed the classifier diagnosing cytomegalovirus status with high specificity and sensitivity. TCR beta V segments were, for the most part, productive about 87% or about 30% of the time in an earlier analysis.

It was with 60 Vbeta and 13 Jbeta primers that the PCR ran. Clones were sequenced by immunoSEQ multiplex PCR, and TCRdb holds only the in-frame ones, with some missing. The sample yields around 110,000 clones, about four fifths seen once. This TCR was sampled from a man aged 25-45 years in good health and CMV-seropositive. The chain links TRBV6-4 to TRBJ2-1, with TRBD1 matching over 11 bases. The sample was PBMCs. CDR3 coding DNA: TGTGCCAGCAGCCTGGACAGGGGGCAGGGGGAGCAGTTCTTC. This codes for CASSLDRGQGEQFF.